Presented here are 26 T cell receptor beta chains from one specimen sequenced in a study of cytomegalovirus exposure and HLA in healthy donors. The PCR made use of 60 Vbeta and 13 Jbeta primers. TCRdb's copy holds only in-frame clones and misses some; the assay was immunoSEQ multiplex PCR. This sample has fewer than 140,000 clones, with roughly two thirds found just once. The sample comprised PBMCs. All receptors derive from a female donor in good health and CMV-seronegative.

This chain joins TRBV4-1 and TRBJ1-4; weak D call: TRBD1 (6 bases). CDR1 and CDR2 (germline): MGHRA, YSYEKL. Trimming pared 2 bases from V and 8 bases from J, leaving 15 bases between. The CDR3 runs to 15 residues. This CDR3 reads CASSQLGALGEKLFF. The CDR3 DNA reads TGCGCCAGCAGCCAATTGGGGGCCTTAGGGGAAAAACTGTTTTTT.

This sequence joins TRBV5-5 and TRBJ1-2; perhaps TRBD1 as D (6 bases). The CDR3 contains 12 residues. The germline V and J ends were trimmed by 4 bases and 8 bases, with 12 bases remaining between them. Germline-derived CDR1 and CDR2 are SGHKS and YYEKEE (reference sequence). CDR3 protein: CASSPTGRGYTF. In DNA form, the CDR3 reads TGTGCCAGCAGCCCGACAGGAAGGGGCTACACCTTC.

This clone has a single count. The rearrangement links TRBV7-3 to TRBJ2-2; no definite D call. Germline V gene sequence: CDR1 SGHTA, CDR2 FQGTGA. This CDR3 spans 14 amino acids. V dropped 5 bases and J dropped 0 bases, with 7 bases sitting between them. The CDR3 DNA is TGTGCCAGCAGCCCCACAGCGAACACCGGGGAGCTGTTTTTT. Translating gives CASSPTANTGELFF.

This clone came up a few times. The CDR3 DNA reads as TGTGCCAGCAGTTTAATGACACGGAACACTGAAGCTTTCTTT. Protein sequence: CASSLMTRNTEAFF. The chain joins TRBV28 to TRBJ1-1, with D unclear. Trimming removed 2 bases from V and 1 base from J, with 8 bases in between. Germline V gene data show CDR1 as MDHEN and CDR2 as SYDVKM. The CDR3 length is 14 residues.

The rearrangement uses TRBV18 and TRBJ2-2, with 11 bases identical to TRBD1. The CDR3 contains 17 residues. With 1 base clipped from V and 4 bases from J, the junction kept 5 bases outside the gene matches. The germline V gene encodes CDR1 KGHSH and CDR2 LQKENI. In DNA form, the CDR3 reads TGTGCCAGCTCACCACGAGGGACAGGGGGTTCCACCGGGGAGCTGTTTTTT. It yields the protein CASSPRGTGGSTGELFF.

This clone was observed a handful of times. CDR3 sequence reads: CASSLRQGEAFF. The CDR3 DNA is TGTGCCAGCTCACTTCGACAGGGTGAAGCTTTCTTT. This chain links TRBV18 with TRBJ1-1; 7 nucleotides line up with TRBD1. Germline CDR1 is KGHSH and CDR2 is LQKENI. CDR3 length equals 12 residues. V was clipped by 4 bases and J by 7 bases; unmatched bases: 3.

The chain links TRBV29-1 to TRBJ2-5, with 7 positions matching TRBD1. Germline assignment: CDR1 SQVTM and CDR2 ANQGSEA. The junction had 10 bases not matched to a gene; V was cut back by 4 bases and J by 2 bases. This CDR3 has 15 residues. The CDR3 bases are TGCAGCGTTGCTCCCCGGGACAGTAGTCAAGAGACCCAGTACTTC. Amino acids: CSVAPRDSSQETQYF.

V gene TRBV2 combines with J gene TRBJ1-1; 11 bases align to TRBD1. In germline, CDR1 is SNHLY, CDR2 FYNNEI. The CDR3 totals 17 residues. The V and J ends lost 5 bases and 1 base, in that order; junction bases with no gene match: 9. The CDR3 nucleotides are TGTGCCAGCAGTTTCCCGGGACAGGGGGTTTGGAACACTGAAGCTTTCTTT. Translated, it gives CASSFPGQGVWNTEAFF.

The V call is TRBV6-6, the J call TRBJ2-1, with a possible D match to TRBD2 (6 bases). CDR1 is MNHNY and CDR2 is SVGAGI in the germline V gene (reference sequence). This CDR3 has 13 amino acids. The germline V and J ends were trimmed by 10 bases and 12 bases, with 22 bases remaining between them. CDR3 sequence reads: CATQLFGRGGQFF. In DNA, the CDR3 is TGTGCCACCCAATTATTTGGGCGGGGTGGGCAGTTCTTC.

The gene calls are TRBV2 and TRBJ2-1, with D perhaps TRBD2 (6 bases). V was clipped by 1 base and J by 3 bases, with 13 bases between them. Germline loops: CDR1 SNHLY, CDR2 FYNNEI. The CDR3 runs to 16 residues. CDR3 residues: CASSEVRTNLYNEQFF. The CDR3 DNA is TGTGCCAGCAGTGAAGTCAGGACTAACCTCTACAATGAGCAGTTCTTC.

V gene TRBV19 combines with J gene TRBJ1-4, with D unresolved. Between the trimmed V and J ends, which lost 6 bases and 7 bases, there was a span of 6 bases. The CDR3 is 11 amino acids. Germline CDR1 and CDR2: LNHDA and SQIVND (reference sequence). The DNA for the CDR3 is TGTGCCAGTAGCACGGGTGAAAAACTGTTTTTT. The encoded protein is CASSTGEKLFF.

The chain joins TRBV18 to TRBJ2-2, with a weak D call TRBD2 (5 bases). Trimming removed 8 bases from V and 1 base from J, with 14 bases in between. Per germline, CDR1 KGHSH and CDR2 LQKENI. This CDR3 has 15 residues. CDR3 in amino acids: CASLATDLNTGELFF. CDR3 nucleotides: TGTGCCAGCCTAGCTACGGATCTGAACACCGGGGAGCTGTTTTTT. Full variable domain (missing parts from reference TRBV18 and TRBJ2-2): NAGVMQNPRHLVRRRGQEARLRCSPMKGHSHVYWYRQLPEEGLKFMVYLQKENIIDESGMPKERFSAEFPKEGPSILRIQQVVRGDSAAYFCASLATDLNTGELFFGEGSRLTVL.

The chain has TRBV28 and TRBJ1-1; D gene ambiguous. V dropped 7 bases and J dropped 1 base, with 7 bases sitting between them. The CDR3 covers 12 residues. From germline, CDR1 is MDHEN and CDR2 SYDVKM. CDR3 in DNA: TGTGCCAGCACTTACAAGAACACTGAAGCTTTCTTT. Encoded protein: CASTYKNTEAFF.

V and J are TRBV13 and TRBJ1-6, with TRBD1 matching 7 bases. CDR3 length equals 15 residues. The ends lost 5 bases at V and 9 bases at J; junction bases unmatched: 10. In germline, CDR1 is PRHDT, CDR2 FYEKMQ (reference sequence). The CDR3 loop is CASSTRGPGVSPLHF. In DNA, the CDR3 is TGTGCCAGCAGCACTAGGGGGCCCGGAGTTTCACCCCTCCACTTT.

The chain joins TRBV4-3 to TRBJ1-2; 7 nucleotides line up with TRBD1. CDR3 length equals 13 residues. CDR1 is LGHNA, CDR2 YSLEER, per germline. Trimming cost V 2 bases and J 8 bases; bases outside gene matches: 5. As DNA, the CDR3 is TGCGCCAGCAGCCAACAGGGGGAAATAGGCTACACCTTC. The encoded protein is CASSQQGEIGYTF.

The chain employs TRBV19 and TRBJ1-1; 7 bases line up with TRBD1. Germline CDR1 is LNHDA and CDR2 is SQIVND (reference sequence). The CDR3 is made up of 16 amino acids. Trimming took 2 bases from V and 4 from J; bases not matched to a gene: 10. For the CDR3, the DNA is TGTGCCAGTAGTATAAGGGCAGGGGGAGATGGCACTGAAGCTTTCTTT. This encodes CASSIRAGGDGTEAFF.

The genes are TRBV7-6 and TRBJ2-1, with D possibly being TRBD2 (5 bases). Germline V gene sequence: CDR1 SGHVS, CDR2 FNYEAQ. Trimming left V 5 bases short and J 8 bases short, with 13 bases between. The CDR3 covers 13 residues. The CDR3 nucleotides read TGTGCCAGCAGCCCCCCCCTAGCATATGAGCAGTTCTTC. Its translation: CASSPPLAYEQFF.

The sample holds a few counts of this clone. The J gene is TRBJ1-5, the V gene TRBV5-5, with D unclear. The V gene's germline CDR1 is SGHKS and CDR2 YYEKEE (reference sequence). The CDR3 consists of 14 residues. V was shortened by 1 base and J by 4 bases, with 9 bases between the two germline ends. As DNA, the CDR3 is TGTGCCAGCAGCTTGCAGGCGCTGAATCAGCCCCAGCATTTT. Amino acids: CASSLQALNQPQHF.

The rearrangement joins TRBV27 to TRBJ2-1; 7 bases match TRBD2. The germline gives CDR1 MNHEY, CDR2 SMNVEV (reference sequence). The CDR3 has 17 amino acids. The V segment lost 8 bases and the J segment 7 bases; nucleotides outside the gene matches: 20. The CDR3 spells CASQKLFREADGNEQFF. CDR3 DNA: TGTGCCAGCCAAAAGCTCTTTCGGGAGGCGGACGGGAATGAGCAGTTCTTC.

This clone showed up many times. CDR3 region: CAMGMIRDRNTGELFF. CDR3 sequence (DNA): TGTGCCATGGGGATGATCCGGGACAGAAACACCGGGGAGCTGTTTTTT. The chain recombines TRBV7-9 with TRBJ2-2; 7 bases match TRBD1. CDR1 is SEHNR and CDR2 is FQNEAQ in the germline V gene (reference sequence). This CDR3 contains 16 residues. V lost 10 bases to trimming and J lost 2 bases; unmatched junction nucleotides: 13. Using reference TRBV7-9 and TRBJ2-2 for the parts outside the CDR3, the full variable domain is DTGVSQNPRHKITKRGQNVTFRCDPISEHNRLYWYRQTLGQGPEFLTYFQNEAQLEKSRLLSDRFSAERPKGSFSTLEIQRTEQGDSAMYLCAMGMIRDRNTGELFFGEGSRLTVL.

The CDR3 loop is CASRDIDTEAFF. The DNA for the CDR3 is TGTGCCAGCAGGGACATCGACACTGAAGCTTTCTTT. V and J are TRBV6-1 and TRBJ1-1, with D possibly matching TRBD1 (5 bases). The CDR3 is 12 residues long. Germline V lookup: CDR1 MNHNS, CDR2 SASEGT. V was clipped by 6 bases and J by 3 bases, with 8 bases between them.

V and J are TRBV7-3 and TRBJ2-1; 7 bases are a match to TRBD2. CDR1 is SGHTA and CDR2 is FQGTGA in the germline V gene. With V trimmed by 5 bases and J by 7 bases, 8 bases remained unmatched. The CDR3 is 14 residues long. CDR3 in DNA: TGTGCCAGCAGCCCAACTAACGGGGGGAATGAGCAGTTCTTC. The encoded protein is CASSPTNGGNEQFF.

The chain recombines TRBV19 with TRBJ1-1; 9 bases align to TRBD1. Germline assignment: CDR1 LNHDA and CDR2 SQIVND (reference sequence). The CDR3 has 15 residues. V gave up 7 bases and J gave up 4 bases; unmatched junction bases: 10. The CDR3 region is CASNMPGQGFTEAFF. CDR3 coding DNA: TGTGCCAGTAATATGCCGGGACAGGGTTTCACTGAAGCTTTCTTT.

This clone appeared a single time. The V and J genes are TRBV19 and TRBJ2-5; 10 nucleotides line up with TRBD2. Germline loops: CDR1 LNHDA, CDR2 SQIVND (reference sequence). V dropped 3 bases and J dropped 4; count of bases not matched to a gene: 14. The CDR3 runs to 18 residues. CDR3 region: CASSITLAGVGGRETQYF. CDR3 nucleotides: TGTGCCAGTAGTATTACGCTAGCGGGAGTGGGGGGCCGAGAGACCCAGTACTTC.

The CDR3 protein is CAISERMVRTGQRSNEKLFF. The CDR3 nucleotides are TGTGCCATCAGTGAGCGAATGGTGCGGACAGGGCAAAGGTCTAATGAAAAACTGTTTTTT. The chain combines TRBV10-3 with TRBJ1-4; 8 nucleotides line up with TRBD1. Germline CDR1 and CDR2: ENHRY and SYGVKD. This CDR3 has 20 residues. After removal of 2 bases from V and 3 bases from J, the junction contained 17 bases not matched to a gene.

The chain links TRBV23-1 to TRBJ2-3; 9 bases fit TRBD2. TRBV23-1 carries the ORF label, with uncertain function. J gave up 5 bases and V 4 bases, and 7 bases lay outside the gene matches. The CDR3 contains 15 residues. CDR3 sequence reads: CASSLAGGRRDTQYF. DNA for the CDR3: TGCGCCAGCAGTCTGGCGGGAGGGCGGAGAGATACGCAGTATTTT.